A selection of T cell receptor beta chains follows, all from one sample in a study of shared clonotypes between healthy human individuals. The assay was immunoSEQ multiplex PCR, and TCRdb's table has in-frame clones only and misses some. The sample includes about 460,000 clones, roughly 80% of them seen just once. The sequenced sample consisted of PBMCs. All receptors derive from a woman aged 40 to 50 in good health. Some clones in this sample may be carry-over from other donors' samples. Both conserved end residues are part of each CDR3. The D gene is left open where the match is weak. The size of a clone is reported for some rows only, either as once, few or many, or as a class for expanded clones.

cdr3_aa cdr3_nt j_call d_call v_call clone_size
CASSKGQGVGEQFF TGCGCCAGCAGCAAGGGACAGGGGGTTGGTGAGCAGTTCTTC TRBJ2-1 TRBD1 TRBV5-1 NA
CASSHRTGLDGYTF TGTGCCAGCAGCCATAGGACAGGGCTGGATGGCTACACCTTC TRBJ1-2 TRBD1 TRBV4-2 NA
CAWSRQNTEAFF TGTGCCTGGTCCAGGCAGAACACTGAAGCTTTCTTT TRBJ1-1 NA TRBV30 NA
CSANPYQGRQFF TGCAGCGCCAATCCCTACCAGGGCCGACAGTTCTTC TRBJ2-1 NA TRBV29-1 NA
CASSPGDRITYEQYF TGTGCCAGCTCACCGGGAGATCGAATAACCTACGAGCAGTACTTC TRBJ2-7 NA TRBV18 NA
CASSPEGLSYNEQFF TGTGCCAGCTCACCAGAGGGCCTCAGCTACAATGAGCAGTTCTTC TRBJ2-1 NA TRBV18 once
CASSPGPGANVLTF TGTGCCAGCAGTCCTGGTCCTGGGGCCAACGTCCTGACTTTC TRBJ2-6 NA TRBV27 NA
CASSEPGQGKDGQYF TGCGCCAGCAGCGAACCGGGACAGGGGAAAGACGGGCAGTATTTT TRBJ2-3 TRBD1 TRBV5-1 NA
CATRDRGDTQYF TGTGCCACCCGGGACAGGGGAGATACGCAGTATTTT TRBJ2-3 TRBD1 TRBV2 NA
CASSLRLAGPTDTQYF TGTGCCAGCAGCTTACGACTAGCGGGACCCACCGATACGCAGTATTTT TRBJ2-3 TRBD2 TRBV7-3 NA
CASRIRLVLGRGVIQYF TGTGCCAGCAGGATAAGACTAGTATTGGGACGAGGGGTAATTCAGTACTTC TRBJ2-4 NA TRBV11-2 NA
CASSWGTGTGELFF TGCGCCAGCAGTTGGGGGACAGGCACCGGGGAGCTGTTTTTT TRBJ2-2 TRBD1 TRBV5-1 NA
CASSYQGGRVPFF TGTGCCAGCAGCTACCAAGGGGGGAGGGTCCCGTTCTTC TRBJ2-1 NA TRBV7-8 NA
CASSSRTLSSYEQYF TGTGCCAGCAGTTCTCGGACATTAAGCTCCTACGAGCAGTACTTC TRBJ2-7 NA TRBV27 many
CASSLGTRASTGELFF TGTGCCAGCAGCTTGGGGACCAGGGCCAGCACCGGGGAGCTGTTTTTT TRBJ2-2 NA TRBV5-4 NA
CASKPRRDQGYEQYF TGTGCCAGCAAACCCCGGCGGGACCAGGGCTACGAGCAGTACTTC TRBJ2-7 NA TRBV27 NA
CASRWGQGRAEAFF TGTGCCAGTAGGTGGGGACAGGGGAGGGCTGAAGCTTTCTTT TRBJ1-1 TRBD1 TRBV19 few
CAISDFGTGNTEAFF TGTGCCATCAGTGATTTCGGGACAGGGAACACTGAAGCTTTCTTT TRBJ1-1 TRBD1 TRBV10-3 NA
CAISESGIRYGYTF TGTGCCATCAGTGAGTCGGGAATTCGGTATGGCTACACCTTC TRBJ1-2 NA TRBV10-3 NA
CASSPLGTGDEQYF TGTGCCAGCTCACCACTTGGGACAGGGGACGAGCAGTACTTC TRBJ2-7 TRBD1 TRBV18 NA
CASSSSGSSTDTQYF TGTGCCAGCAGTTCCAGCGGGAGTAGTACAGATACGCAGTATTTT TRBJ2-3 TRBD2 TRBV6-5 NA
CASSFNTNLETQYF TGTGCCAGCAGTTTCAACACCAATCTAGAGACCCAGTACTTC TRBJ2-5 NA TRBV28 NA
CASSLRLAGDLDTQYF TGTGCCAGCAGCTTAAGACTAGCGGGGGACCTGGATACGCAGTATTTT TRBJ2-3 TRBD2 TRBV7-3 NA
CASNNPLRQMTNYGYTF TGTGCCAGCAATAACCCCCTCAGACAGATGACTAACTATGGCTACACCTTC TRBJ1-2 NA TRBV2 NA
CASSLDLGNQPQHF TGCGCCAGCAGCTTGGACCTGGGCAATCAGCCCCAGCATTTT TRBJ1-5 NA TRBV5-1 few
CASSTVLAGGQETQYF TGTGCCAGCTCAACCGTACTAGCGGGGGGTCAAGAGACCCAGTACTTC TRBJ2-5 TRBD2 TRBV18 NA
CAWKGTGAQPQHF TGCGCCTGGAAGGGGACAGGGGCTCAGCCCCAGCATTTT TRBJ1-5 TRBD1 TRBV30 NA
CASRNYEQYF TGTGCCAGCAGGAACTACGAGCAGTACTTC TRBJ2-7 NA TRBV6-5 NA
CAWSDTEFAEAFF TGTGCCTGGAGCGATACTGAATTCGCTGAAGCTTTCTTT TRBJ1-1 NA TRBV30 NA
CASNDGQGWQYF TGCGCCAGCAACGATGGACAGGGCTGGCAGTATTTT TRBJ2-3 TRBD1 TRBV5-1 once
CASSQDRVWDGYTF TGTGCCAGCAGCCAGGACAGGGTGTGGGATGGCTACACCTTC TRBJ1-2 TRBD1 TRBV7-9 NA
CASSEDSRSYNEQFF TGTGCCAGCAGTGAGGACTCTCGCTCCTACAATGAGCAGTTCTTC TRBJ2-1 NA TRBV7-8 NA
CAWVRGPLAYNEQFF TGTGCCTGGGTAAGGGGGCCTTTGGCCTACAATGAGCAGTTCTTC TRBJ2-1 TRBD1 TRBV30 NA
CASSPGRGSDEKLFF TGTGCCAGCTCACCAGGCAGGGGATCCGATGAAAAACTGTTTTTT TRBJ1-4 NA TRBV18 NA